A single sample is the source of the 30 T cell receptor beta chains below, sequenced in a study of CD8+CD57+ T cells in acquired aplastic anemia. Profiles of TCR beta VDJ and CDR3 were generated from a genomic DNA template. A single record per CDR3 protein comes from TCRdb applying MiXCR to the reads. Here the sample spans fewer than 250,000 distinct CDR3 sequences, less than 65% being singletons. Sequencing was done on a sample of sorted CD4+, CD8+, or CD8+CD57+ T cells (not recorded which) from PBMCs. Receptors were obtained from a human donor in good health, serving as a control.

This clonotype was found many times. Here the CDR3 reads CASIWTANTGELFF. CDR3 bases: TGCGCCAGCATTTGGACAGCTAACACCGGGGAGCTGTTTTTT. The chain carries TRBV10-1 and TRBJ2-2, with D possibly TRBD1 on 6 matching bases. CDR1 is WNHNN, CDR2 SYGVQD, per germline (reference sequence). The CDR3 is 14 amino acids. V lost 7 bases to trimming and J lost 2 bases, with 11 bases between them.

With respect to this clonotype: A much larger clone is a single base away; this may be a read error. The rearrangement uses TRBV7-8 and TRBJ1-1; no clear D. V was clipped by 1 base and J by 0 bases, with 15 bases between them. Germline V gene data show CDR1 as SGHVS and CDR2 as FQNEAQ. The CDR3 covers 17 residues. CDR3 in DNA: TGTGCCAGCAGCTTAGGGGTGGTGAGTGAGGTGAACACTGAAGCTTTCTTT. Its translation is CASSLGVVSEVNTEAFF.

This chain uses TRBV20-1 with TRBJ2-7; unclear D gene. The CDR3 is 13 residues long. V lost 0 bases and J lost 3, with 9 bases in between. Germline assignment: CDR1 DFQATT and CDR2 SNEGSKA (reference sequence). In nucleotides, the CDR3 is TGCAGTGCTAGAGATTACAGAGACTACGAGCAGTACTTC. Its protein is CSARDYRDYEQYF.

The chain carries TRBV25-1 and TRBJ2-5, with D maybe TRBD1 (6 bases). CDR1 is MGHDK and CDR2 is SYGVNS in the germline V gene. Deletions cut 8 bases from V and 0 bases from J, with 19 bases between. CDR3 length: 16 residues. This CDR3 is CASSRQVGANQETQYF. The CDR3 DNA is TGTGCCAGCTCACGACAGGTTGGGGCGAACCAAGAGACCCAGTACTTC.

V usage is TRBV7-8 and J usage is TRBJ2-7; 10 nucleotides match TRBD1. This CDR3 has 14 amino acids. CDR1 is SGHVS and CDR2 is FQNEAQ in the germline V gene. V trimming: 4 bases; J trimming: 9 bases; junction bases outside the gene matches: 9. The CDR3 bases are TGTGCCAGCAGCTCCCGGACAGGGGGACTGGGGCAGTACTTC. Translating gives CASSSRTGGLGQYF.

The table lists this clonotype with a few counts. This may arise from a read error, as a much more abundant clone is one base away. The rearrangement uses TRBV5-8 and TRBJ1-2; D is unresolved. The CDR3 extends over 14 amino acids. The V gene's germline CDR1 is SGHTS and CDR2 YDEGEE. Trimming left V 5 bases short and J 0 bases short, with 11 bases between. CDR3 in DNA: TGTGCCAGCAGATTGAACATTCCTAACTATGGCTACACCTTC. Protein product: CASRLNIPNYGYTF.

The chain links TRBV5-1 to TRBJ2-5; the D gene is possibly TRBD1 (6 bases). Germline V gene sequence: CDR1 SGHRS, CDR2 YFSETQ. CDR3 length equals 16 residues. V dropped 5 bases and J dropped 7 bases, with 24 bases sitting between them. The CDR3 region is CASRSRQTYTGRTQYF. The CDR3 bases are TGCGCCAGCAGATCAAGACAGACATACACAGGGAGGACCCAGTACTTC.

The rearrangement joins TRBV25-1 to TRBJ2-7; D may be TRBD2 (5 bases). The J call may be in error: the DNA end matches TRBJ2-5 better. Germline CDR1 MGHDK, CDR2 SYGVNS. This CDR3 has 14 amino acids. Here the CDR3 reads CASSGTVYQETQYF. The CDR3 DNA follows: TGTGCCAGCAGTGGGACTGTGTACCAAGAGACCCAGTACTTC.

As for this clonotype: This may be a read error: a much more frequent sequence differs by one nucleotide. The chain joins TRBV6-6 to TRBJ2-7, with D perhaps matching TRBD1 or TRBD2 (6 bases each). There are 15 residues in the CDR3. Germline CDR1 MNHNY, CDR2 SVGAGI (reference sequence). The V end lost 2 bases, the J end lost 6 bases, and 17 bases lay between the germline ends. The CDR3 is CASSYPIGGLTEQYF. The CDR3 nucleotides read TGTGCCAGCAGTTACCCTATAGGGGGGTTAACCGAGCAGTACTTC.

The chain couples TRBV7-2 to TRBJ2-4; 11 nucleotides match TRBD2. The germline CDR1 and CDR2 sequences are SGHTA and FQGNSA. Trimming at V came to 3 bases and at J to 8 bases, leaving 6 bases not matched to a gene. This CDR3 comprises 15 residues. CDR3 sequence reads: CASSFPSGRFDIQYF. CDR3 nucleotides: TGTGCCAGCAGCTTTCCTAGCGGGAGGTTTGACATTCAGTACTTC.

This clonotype appeared many times. The chain has TRBV5-1 and TRBJ1-1, with D unresolved. V was pared by 1 base and J by 0 bases, with 7 bases between. Germline V gene data show CDR1 as SGHRS and CDR2 as YFSETQ. There are 14 residues in the CDR3. CDR3 sequence (DNA): TGCGCCAGCAGCTTGAGAGGCCTGAACACTGAAGCTTTCTTT. It specifies CASSLRGLNTEAFF.

The chain combines TRBV6-2 or TRBV6-3 with TRBJ1-2; 10 bases line up with TRBD1. With V trimmed by 0 bases and J by 4 bases, 5 bases remained unmatched. CDR3 size: 16 residues. The germline V gene encodes CDR1 MNHEY and CDR2 SVGEGT. CDR3 in DNA: TGTGCCAGCAGTTACTCTGGGACAGGGGTGGTCTATGGCTACACCTTC. This encodes CASSYSGTGVVYGYTF.

The genes are TRBV2 and TRBJ1-2; 7 bases match TRBD1. Germline CDR1 and CDR2: SNHLY and FYNNEI. The ends lost 3 bases at V and 1 base at J; junction bases unmatched: 2. The CDR3 consists of 14 residues. Written as DNA, the CDR3 is TGTGCCAGCAGTGAGGACAGGAGTAACTATGGCTACACCTTC. Its protein is CASSEDRSNYGYTF.

A note on this clonotype: The missing conserved phenylalanine or tryptophan at the end of this CDR3 makes a read error likely. No DNA is shown, since the ends of the CDR3 on it are uncertain; the CDR3 is the one TCRdb lists. The chain carries TRBV7-2 and TRBJ2-2; the table gives TRBD1 as D, unverified against the DNA. The CDR3 numbers 16 amino acids, ends counted. Germline CDR1 is SGHTA and CDR2 is FQGNSA. The CDR3: CASSFLGGRTPGSCQS.

The V call is TRBV6-6, the J call TRBJ2-7, with TRBD1 matching 10 bases. With V trimmed by 6 bases and J by 1 base, 6 bases remained unmatched. Per germline, CDR1 MNHNY and CDR2 SVGAGI (reference sequence). CDR3 length: 15 amino acids. The DNA for the CDR3 is TGTGCCAGCAGACAGACAGGGGGCGAATCCTACGAGCAGTACTTC. Translating gives CASRQTGGESYEQYF.

The rearrangement links TRBV20-1 to TRBJ2-3; no clear D gene. Germline V gene data show CDR1 as DFQATT and CDR2 as SNEGSKA (reference sequence). This CDR3 has 12 amino acids. V shed 8 bases and J shed 0 bases, with 9 bases lying between them. CDR3 amino acids: CSSLVSTDTQYF. DNA of the CDR3: TGCAGTAGCCTTGTTAGCACAGATACGCAGTATTTT.

The genes are TRBV9 and TRBJ2-3; 11 bases are a match to TRBD2. The germline V gene has CDR1 SGDLS and CDR2 YYNGEE. The CDR3 has 18 amino acids. Trimming at V came to 0 bases and at J to 0 bases, leaving 6 bases not matched to a gene. The chain's CDR3 is CASSVGASGGTSTDTQYF. In DNA form, the CDR3 reads TGTGCCAGCAGCGTAGGGGCTAGCGGGGGGACTAGCACAGATACGCAGTATTTT.

The J gene is TRBJ2-5, the V gene TRBV24-1; D perhaps matches TRBD1 (6 bases). Deletions cut 1 base from V and 0 bases from J, with 11 bases between. CDR3 length: 16 amino acids. Germline CDR1 reads KGHDR; CDR2 reads SFDVKD. DNA for the CDR3: TGTGCCACCAGTGATTTTACCGGGACACACCAAGAGACCCAGTACTTC. Translation: CATSDFTGTHQETQYF.

The rearrangement links TRBV9 to TRBJ2-3; 9 bases map to TRBD2. This CDR3 is built from 16 residues. V gave up 3 bases and J gave up 4 bases; unmatched junction bases: 9. Germline-derived CDR1 and CDR2 are SGDLS and YYNGEE. CDR3: CASSAIAGDRADTQYF. The DNA of the CDR3 is TGTGCCAGCAGCGCTATAGCGGGGGATAGGGCAGATACGCAGTATTTT.

The V call is TRBV7-6, the J call TRBJ2-5, with 12 nucleotides matching TRBD1. CDR3 length: 14 amino acids. Germline V gene sequence: CDR1 SGHVS, CDR2 FNYEAQ. The V segment lost 5 bases and the J segment 5 bases; nucleotides outside the gene matches: 3. Here the CDR3 DNA reads TGTGCCAGCAGCCGGGACAGGGGGCGGGAGACCCAGTACTTC. Translated: CASSRDRGRETQYF.

The rearrangement links TRBV11-2 to TRBJ2-3; D possibly corresponds to TRBD1 (5 bases). This CDR3 is 15 amino acids long. Germline V gene data show CDR1 as SGHAT and CDR2 as FQNNGV. V lost 4 bases and J lost 0, with 11 bases in between. CDR3 in DNA: TGTGCCAGCAGCTCCCAGGGAACTAGCACAGATACGCAGTATTTT. It codes for CASSSQGTSTDTQYF.

The V call is TRBV2, the J call TRBJ2-1, with D unclear. Looked up from germline, CDR1 is SNHLY and CDR2 is FYNNEI. The CDR3 covers 14 residues. Deletions cut 1 base from V and 10 bases from J, with 14 bases between. The CDR3 here is CASSEGLRAGEQFF. CDR3 sequence (DNA): TGTGCCAGCAGTGAAGGGTTACGGGCCGGGGAGCAGTTCTTC.

At least ten counts were recorded for this clonotype. The V gene is TRBV15, the J gene TRBJ1-4, with D hard to call. The V end lost 0 bases, the J end lost 4 bases, and 9 bases lay between the germline ends. CDR3 length: 15 residues. Germline V gives CDR1 LNHNV, CDR2 YYDKDF (reference sequence). The CDR3 loop is CATSRDERSNEKLFF. As DNA, the CDR3 is TGTGCCACCAGCAGAGATGAACGAAGTAATGAAAAACTGTTTTTT.

At least ten counts were recorded for this clonotype. The gene calls are TRBV15 and TRBJ1-5, with D perhaps matching TRBD1 (5 bases). CDR1 LNHNV and CDR2 YYDKDF come from the germline V gene (reference sequence). This CDR3 contains 15 residues. Trimming stripped 0 bases from V and 7 bases from J, with 13 bases between. CDR3 sequence reads: CATSRDLAGPQPQHF. The CDR3 DNA reads TGTGCCACCAGCAGAGATCTTGCAGGGCCGCAGCCCCAGCATTTT. Full variable domain (outside the CDR3, taken from reference TRBV15 and TRBJ1-5): DAMVIQNPRYQVTQFGKPVTLSCSQTLNHNVMYWYQQKSSQAPKLLFHYYDKDFNNEADTPDNFQSRRPNTSFCFLDIRSPGLGDTAMYLCATSRDLAGPQPQHFGDGTRLSIL.

This clonotype was seen at least ten times. This chain links TRBV5-6 with TRBJ1-3; D gene uncertain. The length of the CDR3 is 14 residues. Germline CDR1 and CDR2: SGHDT and YYEEEE. The ends were cut back, 1 base at V and 7 bases at J, with 12 bases in the middle. CDR3 sequence (DNA): TGTGCCAGCAGCTTGAGGGCCCCTCGCAACACCATATATTTT. It yields the protein CASSLRAPRNTIYF.

This clonotype was picked up many times. This chain links TRBV10-3 with TRBJ1-4; 7 bases map to TRBD1. The germline CDR1 and CDR2 sequences are ENHRY and SYGVKD. The CDR3 spans 15 residues. V gave up 2 bases and J gave up 5 bases; unmatched junction bases: 5. CDR3 nucleotides: TGTGCCATCAGTGAGCCCGGGACAGTAAATGAAAAACTGTTTTTT. Translated, it gives CAISEPGTVNEKLFF.

V is TRBV10-1 and J is TRBJ2-7; D is unresolved. Germline V CDR1 and CDR2: WNHNN, SYGVQD (reference sequence). The CDR3 length is 12 residues. Trimming pared 7 bases from V and 0 bases from J, leaving 7 bases between. CDR3 sequence reads: CASKVGSYEQYF. The DNA for the CDR3 is TGCGCCAGCAAGGTGGGCTCCTACGAGCAGTACTTC.

The V and J genes are TRBV5-1 and TRBJ1-4; 8 bases map to TRBD1. With V trimmed by 2 bases and J by 7 bases, 13 bases remained unmatched. Germline-derived CDR1 and CDR2 are SGHRS and YFSETQ. The CDR3 has 17 amino acids. The CDR3 spells CASSFRESGQAPEKLFF. The CDR3 DNA reads TGCGCCAGCAGCTTCCGGGAGTCGGGACAGGCCCCTGAAAAACTGTTTTTT.

V is TRBV9 and J is TRBJ2-7; 13 nucleotides match TRBD2. Germline V lookup: CDR1 SGDLS, CDR2 YYNGEE. The CDR3 runs to 15 residues. V was clipped by 3 bases and J by 6 bases; unmatched bases: 6. This CDR3 reads CASSALAGGSGEQYF. The CDR3 nucleotides are TGTGCCAGCAGCGCACTAGCGGGAGGGAGCGGCGAGCAGTACTTC.

This chain joins TRBV5-1 and TRBJ1-1, with TRBD1 matching 10 bases. V shed 4 bases, J shed 7 bases, and the junction held 7 bases outside the gene matches. The germline V gene encodes CDR1 SGHRS and CDR2 YFSETQ. The CDR3 covers 14 residues. CDR3 sequence: CASSMAGTGVEAFF. The CDR3 region has the DNA TGCGCCAGCAGCATGGCCGGGACAGGGGTTGAAGCTTTCTTT. The full variable domain, its missing parts supplied by reference TRBV5-1 and TRBJ1-1, is KAGVTQTPRYLIKTRGQQVTLSCSPISGHRSVSWYQQTPGQGLQFLFEYFSETQRNKGNFPGRFSGRQFSNSRSEMNVSTLELGDSALYLCASSMAGTGVEAFFGQGTRLTVV.